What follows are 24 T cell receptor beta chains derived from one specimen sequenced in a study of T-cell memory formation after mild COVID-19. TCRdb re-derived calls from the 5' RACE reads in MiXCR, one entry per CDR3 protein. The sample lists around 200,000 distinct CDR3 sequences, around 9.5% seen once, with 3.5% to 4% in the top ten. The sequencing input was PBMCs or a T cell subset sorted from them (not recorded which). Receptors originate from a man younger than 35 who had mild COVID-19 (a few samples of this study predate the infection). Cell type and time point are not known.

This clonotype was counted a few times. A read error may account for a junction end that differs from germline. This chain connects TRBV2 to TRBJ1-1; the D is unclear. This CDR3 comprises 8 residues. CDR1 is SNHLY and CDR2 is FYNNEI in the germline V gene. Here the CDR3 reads CASTEAFF. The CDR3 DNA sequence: TGTGCCAGCACTGAAGCTTTCTTT.

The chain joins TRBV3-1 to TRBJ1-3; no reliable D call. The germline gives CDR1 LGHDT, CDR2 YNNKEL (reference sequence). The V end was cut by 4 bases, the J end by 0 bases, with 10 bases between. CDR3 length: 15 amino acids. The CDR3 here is CASSLGPHSGNTIYF. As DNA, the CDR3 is TGTGCCAGCAGCCTCGGACCGCACTCTGGAAACACCATATATTTT. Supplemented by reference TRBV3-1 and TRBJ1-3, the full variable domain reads DTAVSQTPKYLVTQMGNDKSIKCEQNLGHDTMYWYKQDSKKFLKIMFSYNNKELIINETVPNRFSPKSPDKAHLNLHINSLELGDSAVYFCASSLGPHSGNTIYFGEGSWLTVV.

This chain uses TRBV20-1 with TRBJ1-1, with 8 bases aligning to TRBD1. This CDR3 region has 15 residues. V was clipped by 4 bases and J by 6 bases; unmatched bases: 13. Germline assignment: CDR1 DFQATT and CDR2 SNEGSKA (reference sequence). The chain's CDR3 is CSAIDRDRGTAEAFF. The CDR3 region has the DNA TGCAGTGCTATAGACAGAGACAGGGGTACTGCTGAAGCTTTCTTT.

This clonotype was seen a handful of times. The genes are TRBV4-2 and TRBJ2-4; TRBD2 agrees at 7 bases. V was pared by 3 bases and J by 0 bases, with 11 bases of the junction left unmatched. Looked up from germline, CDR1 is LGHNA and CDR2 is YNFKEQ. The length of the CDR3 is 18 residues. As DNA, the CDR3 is TGTGCCAGCAGCCAGGAAGGGAGGGCGTCTCTAGCCAAAAACATTCAGTACTTC. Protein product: CASSQEGRASLAKNIQYF.

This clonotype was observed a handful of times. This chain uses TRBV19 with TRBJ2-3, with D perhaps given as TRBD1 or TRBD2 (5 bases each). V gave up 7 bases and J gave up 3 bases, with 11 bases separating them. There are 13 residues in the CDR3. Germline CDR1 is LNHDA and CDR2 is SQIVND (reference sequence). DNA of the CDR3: TGTGCCAGTAAATGGGACGCGACAGATACGCAGTATTTT. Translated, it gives CASKWDATDTQYF. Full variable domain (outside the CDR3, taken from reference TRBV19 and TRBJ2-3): DGGITQSPKYLFRKEGQNVTLSCEQNLNHDAMYWYRQDPGQGLRLIYYSQIVNDFQKGDIAEGYSVSREKKESFPLTVTSAQKNPTAFYLCASKWDATDTQYFGPGTRLTVL.

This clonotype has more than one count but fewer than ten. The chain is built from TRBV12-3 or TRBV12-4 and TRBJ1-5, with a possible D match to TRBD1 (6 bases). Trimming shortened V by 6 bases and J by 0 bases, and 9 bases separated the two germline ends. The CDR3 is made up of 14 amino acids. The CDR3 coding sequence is TGTGCCAGCAGATACAGGGATAGCAATCAGCCCCAGCATTTT. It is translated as CASRYRDSNQPQHF.

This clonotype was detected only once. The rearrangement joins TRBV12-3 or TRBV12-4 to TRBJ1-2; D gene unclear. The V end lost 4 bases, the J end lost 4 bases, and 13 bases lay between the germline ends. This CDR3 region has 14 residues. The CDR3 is CASSSEALGYGYTF. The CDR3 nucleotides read TGTGCCAGCAGTTCTGAGGCCTTGGGCTATGGCTACACCTTC.

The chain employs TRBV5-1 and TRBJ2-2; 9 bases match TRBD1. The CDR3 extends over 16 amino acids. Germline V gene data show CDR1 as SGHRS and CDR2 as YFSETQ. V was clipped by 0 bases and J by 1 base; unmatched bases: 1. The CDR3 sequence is CASSLETGGNTGELFF. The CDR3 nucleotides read TGCGCCAGCAGCTTGGAGACAGGGGGGAACACCGGGGAGCTGTTTTTT.

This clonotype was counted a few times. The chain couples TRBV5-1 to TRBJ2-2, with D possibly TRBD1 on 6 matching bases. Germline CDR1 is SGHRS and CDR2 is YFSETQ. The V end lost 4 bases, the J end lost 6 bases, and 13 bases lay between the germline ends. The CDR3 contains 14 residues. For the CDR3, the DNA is TGCGCCAGCAGCACCACCTCAGGGGCCGGGGAGCTGTTTTTT. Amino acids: CASSTTSGAGELFF.

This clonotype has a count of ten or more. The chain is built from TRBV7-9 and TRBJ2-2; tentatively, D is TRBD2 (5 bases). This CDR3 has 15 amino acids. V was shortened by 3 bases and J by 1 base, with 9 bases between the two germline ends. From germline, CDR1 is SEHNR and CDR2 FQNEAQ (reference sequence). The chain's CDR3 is CASSLGEWNTGELFF. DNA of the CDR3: TGTGCCAGCAGCTTGGGAGAGTGGAACACCGGGGAGCTGTTTTTT.

For the CDR3, the DNA is TGTGCCAGCAGCCCAGGGGTTAGCGCAACAGATACGCAGTATTTT. As protein: CASSPGVSATDTQYF. The chain combines TRBV9 with TRBJ2-3, with D possibly matching TRBD1 (6 bases). Trimming cost V 4 bases and J 3 bases, with 15 bases left between them. Germline CDR1 SGDLS, CDR2 YYNGEE. The CDR3 loop spans 15 amino acids.

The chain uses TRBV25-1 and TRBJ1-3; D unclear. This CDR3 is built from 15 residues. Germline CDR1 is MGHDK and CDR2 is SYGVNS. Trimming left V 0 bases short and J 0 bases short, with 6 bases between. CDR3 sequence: CASSEYGPSGNTIYF. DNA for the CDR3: TGTGCCAGCAGTGAATATGGTCCCTCTGGAAACACCATATATTTT.

The CDR3 coding sequence is TGTGCCAGCAGGACTCTTAGGGGGGCTACGCAGTATTTT. It encodes CASRTLRGATQYF. This chain joins TRBV11-3 and TRBJ2-3; D possibly uses TRBD1 or TRBD2 (6 bases each). Trimming left V 6 bases short and J 8 bases short, with 15 bases between. CDR3 length: 13 amino acids. Germline V gene data show CDR1 as SGHNT and CDR2 as YENEEA.

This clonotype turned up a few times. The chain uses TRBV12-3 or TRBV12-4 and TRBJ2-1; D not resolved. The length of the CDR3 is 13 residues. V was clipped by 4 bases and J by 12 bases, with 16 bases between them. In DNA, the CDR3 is TGTGCCAGCAGTTCGTTTCAGGCAATTGGGCAGTTCTTC. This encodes CASSSFQAIGQFF.

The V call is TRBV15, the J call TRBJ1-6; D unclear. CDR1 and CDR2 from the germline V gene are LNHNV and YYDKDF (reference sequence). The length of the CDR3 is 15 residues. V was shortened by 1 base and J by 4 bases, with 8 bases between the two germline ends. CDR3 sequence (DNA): TGTGCCACCAGCAGAGCTACACAGTATAATTCACCCCTCCACTTT. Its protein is CATSRATQYNSPLHF. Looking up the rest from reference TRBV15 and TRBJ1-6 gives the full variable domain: DAMVIQNPRYQVTQFGKPVTLSCSQTLNHNVMYWYQQKSSQAPKLLFHYYDKDFNNEADTPDNFQSRRPNTSFCFLDIRSPGLGDTAMYLCATSRATQYNSPLHFGNGTRLTVT.

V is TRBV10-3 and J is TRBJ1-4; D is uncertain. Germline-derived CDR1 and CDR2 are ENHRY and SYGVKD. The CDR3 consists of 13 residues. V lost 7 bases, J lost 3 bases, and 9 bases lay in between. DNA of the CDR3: TGTGCCATCACTAATGGGTCTAATGAAAAACTGTTTTTT. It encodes CAITNGSNEKLFF.

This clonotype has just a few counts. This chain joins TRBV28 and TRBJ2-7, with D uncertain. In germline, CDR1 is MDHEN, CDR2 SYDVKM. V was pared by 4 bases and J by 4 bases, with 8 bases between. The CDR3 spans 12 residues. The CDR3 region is CASSSSRYEQYV. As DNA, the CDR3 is TGTGCCAGCAGTTCATCGAGGTACGAGCAGTACGTC.

The CDR3 loop reads CASRKDENPYGYTF. The CDR3 DNA reads as TGTGCCAGCAGAAAAGACGAAAATCCTTATGGCTACACCTTC. This chain uses TRBV27 with TRBJ1-2; D gene uncertain. CDR1 is MNHEY, CDR2 SMNVEV, per germline (reference sequence). Between the trimmed V and J ends, which lost 6 bases and 5 bases, there was a span of 16 bases. CDR3 size: 14 residues.

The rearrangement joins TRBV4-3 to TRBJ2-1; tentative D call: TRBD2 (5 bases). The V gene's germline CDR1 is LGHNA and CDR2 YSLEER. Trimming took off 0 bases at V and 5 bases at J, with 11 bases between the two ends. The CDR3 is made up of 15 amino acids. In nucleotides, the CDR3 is TGCGCCAGCAGCCAAGATTTTGGAGGAGACAATGAGCAGTTCTTC. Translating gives CASSQDFGGDNEQFF.

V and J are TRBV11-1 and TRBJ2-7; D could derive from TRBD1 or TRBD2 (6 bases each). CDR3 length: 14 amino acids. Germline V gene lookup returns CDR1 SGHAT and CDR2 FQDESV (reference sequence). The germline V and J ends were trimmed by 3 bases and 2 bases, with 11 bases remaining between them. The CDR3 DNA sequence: TGTGCCAGCAGCTTCGACAGGACTACCTACGAGCAGTACTTC. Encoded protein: CASSFDRTTYEQYF.

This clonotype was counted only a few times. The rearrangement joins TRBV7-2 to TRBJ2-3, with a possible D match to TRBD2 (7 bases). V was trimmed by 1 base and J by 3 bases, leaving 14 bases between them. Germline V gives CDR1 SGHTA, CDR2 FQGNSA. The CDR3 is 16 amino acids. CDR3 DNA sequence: TGTGCCAGCAGCTTAGTAGGGGGGGCCGGGACAGATACGCAGTATTTT. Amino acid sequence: CASSLVGGAGTDTQYF.

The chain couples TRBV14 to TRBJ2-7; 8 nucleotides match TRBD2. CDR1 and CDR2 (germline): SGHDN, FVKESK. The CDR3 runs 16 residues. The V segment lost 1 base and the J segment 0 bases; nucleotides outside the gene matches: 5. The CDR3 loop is CASSQVSLADSYEQYF. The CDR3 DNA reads TGTGCCAGCAGCCAAGTGTCACTAGCGGACTCCTACGAGCAGTACTTC.

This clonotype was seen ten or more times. CDR3 in DNA: TGTGCCAGCAGTTACGACGGGGGGATGAACAATGAGCAGTTCTTC. Protein product: CASSYDGGMNNEQFF. The chain joins TRBV6-2 or TRBV6-3 to TRBJ2-1, with 7 nucleotides matching TRBD2. Per the germline V gene, CDR1 is MNHEY and CDR2 is SVGEGT. The CDR3 consists of 15 residues. The V gene end was trimmed by 2 bases and the J gene end by 5 bases; junction bases not matched to a gene: 6.

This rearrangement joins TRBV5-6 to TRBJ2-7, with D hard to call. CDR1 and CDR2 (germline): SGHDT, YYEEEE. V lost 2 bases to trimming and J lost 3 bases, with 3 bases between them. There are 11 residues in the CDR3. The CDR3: CASSFHYEQYV. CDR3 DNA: TGTGCCAGCAGCTTCCACTACGAGCAGTACGTC.